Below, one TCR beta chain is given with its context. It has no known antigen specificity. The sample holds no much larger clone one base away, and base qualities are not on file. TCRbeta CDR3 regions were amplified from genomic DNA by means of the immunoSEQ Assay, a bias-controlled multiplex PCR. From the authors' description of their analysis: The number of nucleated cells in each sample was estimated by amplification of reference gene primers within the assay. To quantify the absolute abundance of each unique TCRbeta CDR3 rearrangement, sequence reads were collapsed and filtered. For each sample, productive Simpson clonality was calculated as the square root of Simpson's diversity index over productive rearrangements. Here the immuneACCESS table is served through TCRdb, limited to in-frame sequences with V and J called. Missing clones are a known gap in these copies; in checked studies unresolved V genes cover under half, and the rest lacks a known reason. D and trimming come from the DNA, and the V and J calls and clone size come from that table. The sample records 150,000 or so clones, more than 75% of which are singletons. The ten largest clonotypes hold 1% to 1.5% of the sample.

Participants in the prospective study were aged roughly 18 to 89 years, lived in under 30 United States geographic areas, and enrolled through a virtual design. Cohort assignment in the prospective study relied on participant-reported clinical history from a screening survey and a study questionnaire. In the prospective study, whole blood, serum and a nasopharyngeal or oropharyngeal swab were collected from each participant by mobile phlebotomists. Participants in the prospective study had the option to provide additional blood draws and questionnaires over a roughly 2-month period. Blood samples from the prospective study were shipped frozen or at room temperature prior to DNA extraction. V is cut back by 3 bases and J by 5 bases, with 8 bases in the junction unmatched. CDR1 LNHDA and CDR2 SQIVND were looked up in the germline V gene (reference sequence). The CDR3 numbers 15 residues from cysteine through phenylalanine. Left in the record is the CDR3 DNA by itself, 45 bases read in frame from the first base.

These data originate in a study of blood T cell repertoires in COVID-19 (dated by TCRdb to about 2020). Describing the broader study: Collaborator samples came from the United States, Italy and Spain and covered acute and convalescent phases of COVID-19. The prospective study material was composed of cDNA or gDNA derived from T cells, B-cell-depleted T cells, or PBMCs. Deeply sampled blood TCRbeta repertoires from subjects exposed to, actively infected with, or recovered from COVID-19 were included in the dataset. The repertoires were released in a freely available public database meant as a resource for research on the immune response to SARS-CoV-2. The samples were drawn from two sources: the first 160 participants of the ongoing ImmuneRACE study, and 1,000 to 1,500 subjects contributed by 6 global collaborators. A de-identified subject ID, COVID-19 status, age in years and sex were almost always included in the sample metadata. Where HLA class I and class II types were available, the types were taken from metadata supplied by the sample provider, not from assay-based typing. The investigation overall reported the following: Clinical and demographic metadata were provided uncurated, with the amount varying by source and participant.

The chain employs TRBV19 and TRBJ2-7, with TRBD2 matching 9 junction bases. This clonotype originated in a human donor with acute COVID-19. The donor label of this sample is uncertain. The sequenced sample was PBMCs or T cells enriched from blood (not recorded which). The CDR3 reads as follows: CASSIGLAGFDEQYF. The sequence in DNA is TGTGCCAGTAGTATTGGCCTAGCGGGGTTCGACGAGCAGTACTTC.